The 25 T cell receptor beta chains reported below all come from one sample, sequenced in a study of cytotoxic CD8 clonotypes in ibrutinib-treated CLL. TCRdb keeps only in-frame clones here, not all; method: immunoSEQ multiplex PCR. The profile shows roughly 150,000 clones, roughly four fifths of them singletons. Sample: PBMCs, taken after 12 months of ibrutinib treatment. The receptors here all came from a human donor with chronic lymphocytic leukemia.

The rearrangement uses TRBV5-1 and TRBJ1-1; D is unclear. The CDR3 length is 14 residues. Trimming cost V 4 bases and J 6 bases, with 16 bases left between them. Germline V CDR1 and CDR2: SGHRS, YFSETQ. CDR3 region: CASSQDKPGPEAFF. CDR3 sequence (DNA): TGCGCCAGCAGCCAAGACAAACCGGGCCCTGAAGCTTTCTTT.

The genes are TRBV27 and TRBJ1-4, with D tentatively TRBD1 (5 bases). Germline V gene data show CDR1 as MNHEY and CDR2 as SMNVEV (reference sequence). This CDR3 is 15 amino acids long. Trimming took 10 bases from V and 3 from J, leaving 18 bases between them. For the CDR3, the DNA is TGTGCCACACAGCAGTTAGGGGCGGCTAATGAAAAACTGTTTTTT. As protein: CATQQLGAANEKLFF.

This clone was counted only a few times. The chain is built from TRBV10-3 and TRBJ1-5, with unresolved D. The V gene's germline CDR1 is ENHRY and CDR2 SYGVKD. Trimming took 6 bases from V and 9 from J, leaving 12 bases between them. The length of the CDR3 is 12 residues. CDR3 amino acids: CAISERSGPQHF. CDR3 coding DNA: TGTGCCATCAGCGAGAGGTCGGGGCCCCAGCATTTT.

The DNA of the CDR3 is TGCGCCAGCAGCCTCGCTCTGACAGGGGCTACTGAAGCTTTCTTT. This translates into CASSLALTGATEAFF. This chain connects TRBV4-3 to TRBJ1-1, with 8 nucleotides matching TRBD1. With 4 bases clipped from V and 5 bases from J, the junction kept 9 bases outside the gene matches. CDR3 size: 15 residues. Germline V gives CDR1 LGHNA, CDR2 YSLEER.

V gene TRBV28 combines with J gene TRBJ2-2, with TRBD2 matching over 11 bases. The CDR3 totals 20 residues. The V segment lost 3 bases and the J segment 2 bases; nucleotides outside the gene matches: 14. Germline assignment: CDR1 MDHEN and CDR2 SYDVKM. The CDR3 DNA reads as TGTGCCAGCAGTTTGCCCCAGTGGCTAGCGGGAGGCTCCAACACCGGGGAGCTGTTTTTT. Translation gives CASSLPQWLAGGSNTGELFF.

This clone was seen a handful of times. The chain couples TRBV28 to TRBJ1-6, with a tentative D call TRBD1 (5 bases). The CDR3 sequence is 14 residues long. The germline V gene has CDR1 MDHEN and CDR2 SYDVKM. The CDR3 loop is CASSGDGGNSPLHF. CDR3 in DNA: TGTGCTTCCAGCGGGGACGGGGGGAATTCACCCCTCCACTTT.

The gene calls are TRBV6-1 and TRBJ2-1, with 9 positions matching TRBD1. The germline gives CDR1 MNHNS, CDR2 SASEGT. V gave up 4 bases and J gave up 7 bases; unmatched junction bases: 8. This CDR3 region has 15 residues. CDR3 protein: CASSVGQGLWNEQFF. CDR3 DNA sequence: TGTGCCAGCAGTGTGGGACAGGGATTATGGAATGAGCAGTTCTTC.

The V gene is TRBV28, the J gene TRBJ1-1; D is uncertain. Germline CDR1 is MDHEN and CDR2 is SYDVKM. This CDR3 region has 14 residues. V gave up 8 bases and J gave up 0 bases, with 13 bases separating them. The CDR3 coding sequence is TGTGCCAGCCAAGAATTGGTGATGAACACTGAAGCTTTCTTT. It specifies CASQELVMNTEAFF. The full variable domain, in which reference TRBV28 and TRBJ1-1 provide the parts outside the CDR3, is DVKVTQSSRYLVKRTGEKVFLECVQDMDHENMFWYRQDPGLGLRLIYFSYDVKMKEKGDIPEGYSVSREKKERFSLILESASTNQTSMYLCASQELVMNTEAFFGQGTRLTVV.

This sequence joins TRBV15 and TRBJ2-3; possibly TRBD2 for D (6 bases). Germline V gives CDR1 LNHNV, CDR2 YYDKDF (reference sequence). V shed 0 bases and J shed 1 base, with 11 bases lying between them. This CDR3 spans 16 amino acids. CDR3 sequence: CATSRDRASGTDTQYF. Here the CDR3 DNA reads TGTGCCACCAGCAGAGATCGGGCTAGCGGCACAGATACGCAGTATTTT. Complete variable domain (other parts from reference TRBV15 and TRBJ2-3): DAMVIQNPRYQVTQFGKPVTLSCSQTLNHNVMYWYQQKSSQAPKLLFHYYDKDFNNEADTPDNFQSRRPNTSFCFLDIRSPGLGDTAMYLCATSRDRASGTDTQYFGPGTRLTVL.

The J gene is TRBJ2-5, the V gene TRBV7-8, with D possibly TRBD1 on 5 matching bases. The V end was cut by 5 bases, the J end by 3 bases, with 16 bases between. Germline V lookup: CDR1 SGHVS, CDR2 FQNEAQ. This CDR3 spans 15 amino acids. The CDR3 protein is CASSPDITSKETQYF. The CDR3 DNA follows: TGTGCCAGCAGCCCGGACATAACATCCAAAGAGACCCAGTACTTC.

The chain is built from TRBV29-1 and TRBJ1-3; no reliable D call. Germline V gives CDR1 SQVTM, CDR2 ANQGSEA. The CDR3 spans 14 residues. Trimming removed 4 bases from V and 4 bases from J, with 14 bases in between. In nucleotides, the CDR3 is TGCAGCGTTGTTAAGGGAACGGGAGGAAACACCATATATTTT. It translates to CSVVKGTGGNTIYF.

The V and J genes are TRBV9 and TRBJ1-3; 7 bases are shared with TRBD1. Trimming took 4 bases from V and 2 from J; bases not matched to a gene: 6. The germline V gene encodes CDR1 SGDLS and CDR2 YYNGEE. The CDR3 covers 15 residues. CDR3 DNA: TGTGCCAGCAGCACCTACAGGGGTACTGGAAACACCATATATTTT. Protein: CASSTYRGTGNTIYF.

This clone was observed a few times. The chain uses TRBV30 and TRBJ1-2; D not resolved. Germline CDR1 and CDR2: GTSNPN and SVGIG (reference sequence). V gave up 0 bases and J gave up 5 bases, with 7 bases separating them. This CDR3 has 12 amino acids. CDR3 in DNA: TGTGCCTGGAGTGTGAGGACTTATGGCTACACCTTC. It is translated as CAWSVRTYGYTF.

The chain recombines TRBV28 with TRBJ2-1; 7 nucleotides agree with TRBD2. This CDR3 comprises 17 residues. Germline-derived CDR1 and CDR2 are MDHEN and SYDVKM. With 5 bases clipped from V and 6 bases from J, the junction kept 16 bases outside the gene matches. CDR3 region: CASSLPSTSPTINEQFF. In DNA form, the CDR3 reads TGTGCCAGCAGTCTTCCCTCGACTAGCCCGACCATCAATGAGCAGTTCTTC.

The chain combines TRBV4-1 with TRBJ2-1; the match to TRBD1 covers 8 bases. This CDR3 has 15 residues. V lost 4 bases to trimming and J lost 5 bases; unmatched junction nucleotides: 7. Germline CDR1 MGHRA, CDR2 YSYEKL. The CDR3, as DNA: TGCGCCAGCAGCCTCCGACAGGGGAGAAACAATGAGCAGTTCTTC. Translating it yields CASSLRQGRNNEQFF.

This sequence joins TRBV6-5 and TRBJ1-2, with a possible D match to TRBD1 (6 bases). Trimming removed 6 bases from V and 6 bases from J, with 17 bases in between. Germline-derived CDR1 and CDR2 are MNHEY and SVGAGI. This CDR3 is built from 14 residues. The CDR3 coding sequence is TGTGCCAGCAGCCGCGGACAGTCGGCCCATGGCTACACCTTC. It yields the protein CASSRGQSAHGYTF.

The chain links TRBV7-2 to TRBJ2-1; D is uncertain. Germline V lookup: CDR1 SGHTA, CDR2 FQGNSA. CDR3 length: 18 residues. V lost 6 bases and J 1 base, leaving 22 bases between the germline ends. The CDR3 sequence: CASRSRPTRHISYNEQFF. For the CDR3, the DNA is TGTGCCAGCAGATCTCGACCGACTCGACACATTTCCTACAATGAGCAGTTCTTC.

This clone was observed once. The chain recombines TRBV5-1 with TRBJ1-4, with unresolved D. CDR1 and CDR2 (germline): SGHRS, YFSETQ. The CDR3 spans 15 residues. V lost 0 bases to trimming and J lost 7 bases, with 13 bases between them. Here the CDR3 DNA reads TGCGCCAGCAGCTTGGGTCCCCAAGTCAGTGAAAAACTGTTTTTT. The encoded protein is CASSLGPQVSEKLFF. Combining the CDR3 with reference TRBV5-1 and TRBJ1-4 gives the whole variable domain KAGVTQTPRYLIKTRGQQVTLSCSPISGHRSVSWYQQTPGQGLQFLFEYFSETQRNKGNFPGRFSGRQFSNSRSEMNVSTLELGDSALYLCASSLGPQVSEKLFFGSGTQLSVL.

The chain uses TRBV7-6 and TRBJ2-7, with unresolved D. Germline CDR1 and CDR2: SGHVS and FNYEAQ. V was trimmed by 1 base and J by 5 bases, leaving 9 bases between them. The CDR3 runs 13 residues. The CDR3 loop reads CASSLDLRDEQYF. The CDR3, as DNA: TGTGCCAGCAGCTTAGATTTGCGTGACGAGCAGTACTTC. The variable domain in full, with the rest retrieved from reference TRBV7-6 and TRBJ2-7, is GAGVSQSPRYKVTKRGQDVALRCDPISGHVSLYWYRQALGQGPEFLTYFNYEAQQDKSGLPNDRFSAERPEGSISTLTIQRTEQRDSAMYRCASSLDLRDEQYFGPGTRLTVT.

The CDR3 DNA reads as TGCAGTGCTAGAAGAGGGGAAAAACTGTTTTTT. As protein: CSARRGEKLFF. V and J are TRBV20-1 and TRBJ1-4; D not resolved. The CDR3 is 11 residues long. V lost 2 bases, J lost 8 bases, and 6 bases lay in between. Germline V gives CDR1 DFQATT, CDR2 SNEGSKA (reference sequence).

CDR3 sequence: CATSPLAGTVQFF. The CDR3 nucleotides are TGTGCCACCAGCCCTCTAGCGGGAACGGTGCAGTTCTTC. This chain uses TRBV15 with TRBJ2-1, with 9 positions matching TRBD2. After removal of 5 bases from V and 12 bases from J, the junction contained 8 bases not matched to a gene. CDR1 LNHNV and CDR2 YYDKDF come from the germline V gene (reference sequence). The CDR3 has 13 amino acids.

This clone was seen once. The chain joins TRBV7-2 to TRBJ2-1; 14 bases agree with TRBD2. Trimming at V came to 5 bases and at J to 10 bases, leaving 7 bases not matched to a gene. Germline V lookup: CDR1 SGHTA, CDR2 FQGNSA. There are 15 residues in the CDR3. Here the CDR3 reads CASSTRLAGGPEQFF. The CDR3 DNA is TGTGCCAGCAGCACCCGACTAGCGGGAGGGCCCGAGCAGTTCTTC.

The J gene is TRBJ1-5, the V gene TRBV28; D unresolved. This CDR3 is built from 11 residues. V shed 5 bases and J shed 6 bases, with 5 bases lying between them. Germline V CDR1 and CDR2: MDHEN, SYDVKM. CDR3: CASSLGQPQHF. CDR3 bases: TGTGCCAGCAGTCTAGGTCAGCCCCAGCATTTT.

The rearrangement uses TRBV15 and TRBJ1-1, with a possible D match to TRBD1 (5 bases). Trimming shortened V by 2 bases and J by 8 bases, and 15 bases separated the two germline ends. Germline V CDR1 and CDR2: LNHNV, YYDKDF (reference sequence). The CDR3 is 14 residues long. The CDR3 DNA reads TGTGCCACCAGCAGACCACACTCGGGGGAAGAAGCTTTCTTT. Its protein product is CATSRPHSGEEAFF.

This clone was counted a few times. J is TRBJ1-1 and V is TRBV27; D might be TRBD1 (5 bases). CDR3 size: 14 residues. Germline V gene sequence: CDR1 MNHEY, CDR2 SMNVEV (reference sequence). The ends were cut back, 2 bases at V and 6 bases at J, with 13 bases in the middle. The CDR3 DNA follows: TGTGCCAGCAGTTTAAGATTGTCGGGACCTGAAGCTTTCTTT. Its protein product is CASSLRLSGPEAFF.